This T cell receptor (beta chain) was sequenced for a study of cytomegalovirus exposure and HLA in healthy donors. This PCR relied on a set of 60 Vbeta primers and 13 Jbeta primers. Here immunoSEQ multiplex PCR was the method, and the copy in TCRdb shows in-frame clones only, minus some. The profile shows 150,000 or so clones, over 65% of them singletons. In its sample, this clone was seen a few times. CDR3 length: 13 residues. Germline V CDR1 and CDR2: LGHNT, FRNRAP. Sequencing input: PBMCs. This receptor was taken from a man aged 30 to 45 in good health and CMV-seronegative. The chain has TRBV12-5 and TRBJ2-5; D might be TRBD1 (5 bases). The DNA end is a closer match to TRBJ2-7, so the J assignment may be wrong. CDR3 loop: CASGLSGSNEQYF. The CDR3, as DNA: TGTGCTAGTGGTTTATCAGGGTCCAACGAGCAGTACTTC.